Described below is a single TCR beta chain sequence and its context. It was cDNA, reverse transcribed from extracted RNA, that served as the sequencing template. This table comes from immunoSEQ multiplex PCR, and its TCRdb copy is limited to in-frame clones, with some not included. The repertoire holds about 120,000 clones, with about three fifths as singletons. Germline loops: CDR1 SGHVS, CDR2 FQNEAQ. V was trimmed by 1 base and J by 10 bases, leaving 8 bases between them. The CDR3 has 13 residues. The data are from a study of CD8+ T cells in alopecia areata. Overall study context: The percentage of affected scalp area served as the score of severity for treated patients.

Specified treatment: oral pan-JAK inhibitor, 5-10 mg twice daily. Collection of lesional scalp punch biopsies and peripheral blood was performed in alopecia areata patients. This TCR came from a human donor with alopecia areata. The rearrangement links TRBV7-8 to TRBJ1-6; no clear D. Sequenced here: CD8+ T cells sorted from blood, sampled at week 24, from a patient treated with tofacitinib. CDR3 DNA sequence: TGTGCCAGCAGCTTAGGGGGTGGCTCACCCCTCCACTTT. Amino acids: CASSLGGGSPLHF.